The T cell receptor beta chain described here comes from a study of T-cell memory formation after mild COVID-19. Points from the study as a whole: Mainly in CM and EM were contracting CD4+ clones; CD8+ were in EMRA. Cross-reactive memory apparently joined, as some responding clones appeared in pre-infection memory.

One entry per CDR3 protein, called by TCRdb with MiXCR from the 5' RACE reads. The table records fewer than 300,000 distinct CDR3 sequences, 16% of them present only once. With 6 bases clipped from V and 7 bases from J, the junction kept 6 bases outside the gene matches. CDR3 length equals 15 residues. This clonotype showed up just a few times. Its antigen remains unidentified. This chain links TRBV12-3 or TRBV12-4 with TRBJ2-1, with 13 nucleotides matching TRBD2. The source is a man aged 18-30 years who had mild COVID-19 (a few samples of this study predate the infection). Cell type and time point are not known. Source material: PBMCs or a T cell subset sorted from them (not recorded which). The DNA of the CDR3 is TGTGCCAGCAGAGAACTAGCGGGGGGGCCAAATGAGCAGTTCTTC. Encoded protein: CASRELAGGPNEQFF.